Following are 32 T cell receptor beta chains from one sample sequenced in a study of graft-versus-host responses after intestinal transplantation. No antigen has been identified for these receptors. TCRdb's copy holds only in-frame clones and misses some; the assay was immunoSEQ multiplex PCR. The table lists some 85,000 clones, over 75% of them singletons. Material: unstimulated CD8+ T cells sorted from spleen or lymph node cells, obtained before transplant. Every receptor here comes from a human donor who was the organ donor for an intestinal transplant.

Concerning this clone itself: The sample contains more than one DNA sequence encoding this CDR3. The DNA of the CDR3 is TGTGCCAGCAGGACTGGGGAGCTGTTTTTT. As protein: CASRTGELFF. The rearrangement uses TRBV6-1 and TRBJ2-2; D gene ambiguous. The germline V gene has CDR1 MNHNS and CDR2 SASEGT. The CDR3 extends over 10 amino acids. Between the trimmed V and J ends, which lost 6 bases and 8 bases, there was a span of 4 bases.

This rearrangement joins TRBV27 to TRBJ2-7, with D perhaps TRBD1 or TRBD2 (5 bases each). Germline assignment: CDR1 MNHEY and CDR2 SMNVEV (reference sequence). The V gene lost 5 bases and the J gene lost 4 bases, with 15 bases spanning the gap. CDR3 length: 14 residues. The CDR3 DNA sequence: TGTGCCAGCAGTCAAACGGGGCCCTTATACGAGCAGTACTTC. Amino acid sequence: CASSQTGPLYEQYF.

This rearrangement joins TRBV28 to TRBJ1-2; a possible D gene is TRBD1 (5 bases). CDR3 size: 13 residues. The germline V and J ends were trimmed by 3 bases and 8 bases, with 13 bases remaining between them. Germline loops: CDR1 MDHEN, CDR2 SYDVKM. The CDR3 DNA sequence: TGTGCCAGCAGTTTCCGGGGACTATCGGGCTACACCTTC. This gives the protein CASSFRGLSGYTF.

This rearrangement joins TRBV5-5 to TRBJ2-3, with D tentatively TRBD1 or TRBD2 (5 bases each). This CDR3 comprises 18 residues. Germline V gives CDR1 SGHKS, CDR2 YYEKEE (reference sequence). V was shortened by 4 bases and J by 2 bases, with 23 bases between the two germline ends. CDR3 sequence: CASSPSTEGPGNTDTQYF. Written as DNA, the CDR3 is TGTGCCAGCAGCCCCTCGACAGAGGGACCCGGTAACACAGATACGCAGTATTTT.

For this clone: Additional DNA sequences in this sample encode the identical CDR3. The chain recombines TRBV28 with TRBJ2-1; the match to TRBD1 covers 7 bases. The length of the CDR3 is 15 residues. J gave up 3 bases and V 5 bases, and 7 bases lay outside the gene matches. Germline values: CDR1 MDHEN, CDR2 SYDVKM. CDR3 amino acids: CASSPGTELYNEQFF. The CDR3, as DNA: TGTGCCAGCAGTCCCGGGACAGAACTCTACAATGAGCAGTTCTTC.

The V call is TRBV7-9, the J call TRBJ1-2; TRBD1 aligns across 7 bases. The junction had 4 bases not matched to a gene; V was cut back by 0 bases and J by 6 bases. Germline V gives CDR1 SEHNR, CDR2 FQNEAQ (reference sequence). The CDR3 is 14 amino acids. For the CDR3, the DNA is TGTGCCAGCAGCTTAGCTGCAGGGGGTAATGGCTACACCTTC. Its protein product is CASSLAAGGNGYTF.

The chain carries TRBV6-5 and TRBJ2-2; TRBD1 is a possible D gene (6 bases). This CDR3 spans 15 amino acids. The V and J ends lost 8 bases and 0 bases respectively, with 13 bases between them. CDR1 and CDR2 from the germline V gene are MNHEY and SVGAGI. The CDR3 region has the DNA TGTGCCAGCTCCAACAGGGCAGCGAACACCGGGGAGCTGTTTTTT. Translated: CASSNRAANTGELFF.

The V gene is TRBV2, the J gene TRBJ1-6; D not certain. There are 14 residues in the CDR3. V shed 5 bases and J shed 4 bases, with 9 bases lying between them. Germline CDR1 is SNHLY and CDR2 is FYNNEI. The CDR3 bases are TGTGCCAGCAGTCGCCGACCTTATAATTCACCCCTCCACTTT. It codes for CASSRRPYNSPLHF.

The J gene is TRBJ2-2, the V gene TRBV19, with D tentatively TRBD2 (5 bases). Germline CDR1 is LNHDA and CDR2 is SQIVND (reference sequence). Trimming shortened V by 3 bases and J by 7 bases, and 9 bases separated the two germline ends. The CDR3 runs to 13 residues. CDR3 sequence: CASSIGEIGELFF. CDR3 DNA: TGTGCCAGTAGTATCGGGGAAATCGGGGAGCTGTTTTTT.

This sequence joins TRBV30 and TRBJ1-2; D unresolved. The V and J ends lost 7 bases and 4 bases respectively, with 16 bases between them. From germline, CDR1 is GTSNPN and CDR2 SVGIG (reference sequence). This CDR3 has 13 residues. CDR3 region: CAFTKVVSYGYTF. The CDR3 coding sequence is TGTGCCTTTACGAAGGTCGTTAGCTATGGCTACACCTTC.

The rearrangement joins TRBV5-6 to TRBJ1-1; D is perhaps TRBD1 (6 bases). The CDR3 sequence is 16 residues long. Per the germline V gene, CDR1 is SGHDT and CDR2 is YYEEEE. V was shortened by 3 bases and J by 0 bases, with 15 bases between the two germline ends. CDR3 nucleotide sequence: TGTGCCAGCAGCTACCCCTGGACAGACATGAACACTGAAGCTTTCTTT. Translated, it gives CASSYPWTDMNTEAFF.

The CDR3 DNA follows: TGTGCCAGCAGCCAAGATCGGCAGATGAATCAGCCCCAGCATTTT. Residues: CASSQDRQMNQPQHF. The chain carries TRBV4-2 and TRBJ1-5; no reliable D call. Germline loops: CDR1 LGHNA, CDR2 YNFKEQ. The V end lost 0 bases, the J end lost 4 bases, and 10 bases lay between the germline ends. The CDR3 consists of 15 residues.

The chain carries TRBV5-1 and TRBJ2-3; D is undetermined. Trimming stripped 2 bases from V and 0 bases from J, with 10 bases between. The CDR3 covers 15 residues. The germline V gene has CDR1 SGHRS and CDR2 YFSETQ. The CDR3 DNA reads TGCGCCAGCAGCTTTAGAGTTACTAGCACAGATACGCAGTATTTT. This translates into CASSFRVTSTDTQYF.

This sequence joins TRBV9 and TRBJ1-2; possible D gene TRBD1, 6 bases. This CDR3 spans 18 amino acids. The V gene lost 2 bases and the J gene lost 0 bases, with 20 bases spanning the gap. The V gene's germline CDR1 is SGDLS and CDR2 YYNGEE. The CDR3, as DNA: TGTGCCAGCAGCGTGGCCGGGACAATGGAACTCGCTAACTATGGCTACACCTTC. Translated, it gives CASSVAGTMELANYGYTF.

V usage is TRBV6-4 and J usage is TRBJ1-5; a possible D gene is TRBD1 (5 bases). The CDR3 has 15 amino acids. V was pared by 6 bases and J by 2 bases, with 14 bases between. CDR1 is MRHNA, CDR2 SNTAGT, per germline. The CDR3 bases are TGTGCCAGCAGCGAAACTGCGGGGGGCAATCAGCCCCAGCATTTT. Protein: CASSETAGGNQPQHF.

The genes are TRBV4-1 and TRBJ2-7; 10 positions match TRBD1. Germline CDR1 is MGHRA and CDR2 is YSYEKL. This CDR3 is 15 amino acids long. After removal of 4 bases from V and 3 bases from J, the junction contained 6 bases not matched to a gene. DNA for the CDR3: TGCGCCAGCAGCCTAACCGGGACAGGGGACTACGAGCAGTACTTC. This encodes CASSLTGTGDYEQYF.

The chain is built from TRBV12-5 and TRBJ2-5, with D possibly TRBD1 on 6 matching bases. Germline V gene lookup returns CDR1 LGHNT and CDR2 FRNRAP. This CDR3 is 19 amino acids long. V lost 0 bases and J lost 3, with 23 bases in between. The CDR3 nucleotides are TGTGCTAGTGGTTTGGTACAGGAGGCACAGGGAGTTTGGAAAGAGACCCAGTACTTC. Protein: CASGLVQEAQGVWKETQYF.

The chain combines TRBV19 with TRBJ2-7; maybe TRBD1 (6 bases). The length of the CDR3 is 15 residues. V was trimmed by 3 bases and J by 2 bases, leaving 14 bases between them. Germline V CDR1 and CDR2: LNHDA, SQIVND (reference sequence). CDR3 DNA sequence: TGTGCCAGTAGTATTACAGGGTCATCCACCTACGAGCAGTACTTC. Its translation: CASSITGSSTYEQYF.

The chain uses TRBV27 and TRBJ1-1, with TRBD1 matching 9 bases. The CDR3 covers 19 residues. Germline loops: CDR1 MNHEY, CDR2 SMNVEV (reference sequence). V was pared by 6 bases and J by 0 bases, with 17 bases of the junction left unmatched. CDR3 protein: CASRPTIRDRAPLNTEAFF. The CDR3 DNA sequence: TGTGCCAGCAGGCCGACCATTCGGGACAGGGCACCCTTGAACACTGAAGCTTTCTTT.

This clone was recorded once. The rearrangement joins TRBV4-2 to TRBJ2-5; a possible D gene is TRBD2 (5 bases). The ends were cut back, 2 bases at V and 0 bases at J, with 19 bases in the middle. The CDR3 is 18 amino acids. The germline V gene encodes CDR1 LGHNA and CDR2 YNFKEQ. The CDR3 DNA follows: TGTGCCAGCAGCCAAAATGTCCGAGGAGCGGACTACCAAGAGACCCAGTACTTC. Protein: CASSQNVRGADYQETQYF.

The rearrangement uses TRBV19 and TRBJ1-5, with 7 bases aligning to TRBD1. The germline V gene has CDR1 LNHDA and CDR2 SQIVND (reference sequence). The CDR3 sequence is 13 residues long. V shed 6 bases, J shed 7 bases, and the junction held 6 bases outside the gene matches. CDR3 nucleotide sequence: TGTGCCAGTAGCTCAACAGGGGAACAGCCCCAGCATTTT. Its protein product is CASSSTGEQPQHF.

The V call is TRBV5-4, the J call TRBJ1-6, with D unresolved. V shed 2 bases and J shed 7 bases, with 13 bases lying between them. The CDR3 covers 15 residues. From germline, CDR1 is SGHNT and CDR2 YYREEE (reference sequence). CDR3 DNA sequence: TGTGCCAGCAGCTTAGACGTCGGTTTCAATTCACCCCTCCACTTT. As protein: CASSLDVGFNSPLHF. Full variable domain (missing parts from reference TRBV5-4 and TRBJ1-6): ETGVTQSPTHLIKTRGQQVTLRCSSQSGHNTVSWYQQALGQGPQFIFQYYREEENGRGNFPPRFSGLQFPNYSSELNVNALELDDSALYLCASSLDVGFNSPLHFGNGTRLTVT.

The V gene is TRBV4-1, the J gene TRBJ1-4, with D possibly being TRBD1 (5 bases). CDR1 MGHRA and CDR2 YSYEKL come from the germline V gene. This CDR3 contains 15 residues. V gave up 1 base and J gave up 3 bases, with 9 bases separating them. Written as DNA, the CDR3 is TGCGCCAGCAGCCAAGCACAGGAAGCTAATGAAAAACTGTTTTTT. Amino acids: CASSQAQEANEKLFF.

This chain uses TRBV9 with TRBJ2-6; no firm D call. Germline loops: CDR1 SGDLS, CDR2 YYNGEE. This CDR3 spans 14 amino acids. Trimming took off 3 bases at V and 0 bases at J, with 4 bases between the two ends. The CDR3 loop is CASSARSGANVLTF. CDR3 bases: TGTGCCAGCAGCGCCCGCTCTGGGGCCAACGTCCTGACTTTC.

The chain is built from TRBV7-8 and TRBJ1-2; TRBD1 agrees at 7 bases. The CDR3 spans 13 residues. Germline V gene sequence: CDR1 SGHVS, CDR2 FQNEAQ. V gave up 5 bases and J gave up 2 bases; unmatched junction bases: 2. The CDR3 reads CASSVGQNYGYTF. CDR3 nucleotides: TGTGCCAGCAGCGTGGGACAGAACTATGGCTACACCTTC. Based on the CDR3 plus reference TRBV7-8 and TRBJ1-2, the full variable domain is GAGVSQSPRYKVAKRGQDVALRCDPISGHVSLFWYQQALGQGPEFLTYFQNEAQLDKSGLPSDRFFAERPEGSVSTLKIQRTQQEDSAVYLCASSVGQNYGYTFGSGTRLTVV.

The V and J genes are TRBV5-1 and TRBJ2-1; 12 bases map to TRBD2. This CDR3 spans 18 amino acids. From germline, CDR1 is SGHRS and CDR2 YFSETQ. J gave up 7 bases and V 2 bases, and 13 bases lay outside the gene matches. DNA of the CDR3: TGCGCCAGCAGCTTCGCTAGCGGGGGGGCCCGGTCGCGGAATGAGCAGTTCTTC. It translates to CASSFASGGARSRNEQFF.

The chain joins TRBV4-2 to TRBJ2-3; no definite D call. The CDR3 is 20 residues long. CDR1 is LGHNA, CDR2 YNFKEQ, per germline. Deletions cut 3 bases from V and 4 bases from J, with 29 bases between. The CDR3: CASSHEKYGVATSPPDTQYF. The CDR3 nucleotides are TGTGCCAGCAGCCATGAGAAGTACGGTGTTGCCACGTCCCCGCCAGATACGCAGTATTTT.

The CDR3 loop reads CASSPHTGGVGQPQHF. The CDR3 DNA is TGTGCCAGCAGCCCCCATACAGGGGGCGTGGGCCAGCCCCAGCATTTT. J is TRBJ1-5 and V is TRBV7-8, with 9 bases fitting TRBD1. The length of the CDR3 is 16 residues. Germline CDR1 is SGHVS and CDR2 is FQNEAQ. V was pared by 5 bases and J by 7 bases, with 12 bases of the junction left unmatched.

V is TRBV6-5 and J is TRBJ1-1; D remains ambiguous. Germline loops: CDR1 MNHEY, CDR2 SVGAGI. CDR3 size: 12 residues. Trimming stripped 7 bases from V and 4 bases from J, with 10 bases between. The CDR3 DNA is TGTGCCAGCATTAGGGTGGGCACTGAAGCTTTCTTT. It yields the protein CASIRVGTEAFF.

This CDR3 reads CASSYLGVDTQYF. The CDR3 region has the DNA TGTGCCAGCAGCTATCTAGGGGTAGATACGCAGTATTTT. V is TRBV5-4 and J is TRBJ2-3; D might be TRBD1 (5 bases). The V gene lost 3 bases and the J gene lost 5 bases, with 10 bases spanning the gap. The CDR3 has 13 amino acids. Germline V gene lookup returns CDR1 SGHNT and CDR2 YYREEE (reference sequence).

The chain joins TRBV30 to TRBJ2-5; 8 bases map to TRBD2. J lost 2 bases, V lost 1 base, and 6 bases had no gene match. This CDR3 has 15 amino acids. The germline V gene has CDR1 GTSNPN and CDR2 SVGIG (reference sequence). CDR3 protein: CAWSAYSGGQETQYF. CDR3 bases: TGTGCCTGGAGTGCCTATTCGGGGGGGCAAGAGACCCAGTACTTC. Full variable domain (outside the CDR3, taken from reference TRBV30 and TRBJ2-5): SQTIHQWPATLVQPVGSPLSLECTVEGTSNPNLYWYRQAAGRGLQLLFYSVGIGQISSEVPQNLSASRPQDRQFILSSKKLLLSDSGFYLCAWSAYSGGQETQYFGPGTRLLVL.

V usage is TRBV28 and J usage is TRBJ2-5; D is undetermined. This CDR3 comprises 14 residues. Germline loops: CDR1 MDHEN, CDR2 SYDVKM. Trimming removed 6 bases at V and 1 base at J, with 12 bases between. The CDR3 loop reads CASSPRGPQETQYF. The CDR3, as DNA: TGTGCCAGCAGCCCTCGCGGCCCCCAAGAGACCCAGTACTTC. Supplemented by reference TRBV28 and TRBJ2-5, the full variable domain reads DVKVTQSSRYLVKRTGEKVFLECVQDMDHENMFWYRQDPGLGLRLIYFSYDVKMKEKGDIPEGYSVSREKKERFSLILESASTNQTSMYLCASSPRGPQETQYFGPGTRLLVL.